Included here is one T cell receptor (beta chain) sequence, with context. Its antigen is not known. These data belong to a study of response to subunit inactivated influenza vaccine. Points from the study as a whole: T cells newly recruited by each seasonal influenza vaccination are few, the authors suggested.

The CDR3 consists of 13 residues. Germline values: CDR1 SGHAT, CDR2 FQNNGV. The J segment lost 5 bases and the V segment lost 5 bases, leaving 6 bases of the junction unmatched. MiXCR, applied by TCRdb to the RT-PCR reads, yields one record per CDR3 protein. The repertoire includes under 750,000 distinct CDR3 sequences, about 12% of them detected once, and about 10% sits in the top ten. Sequencing was performed on PBMCs from blood, taken on the day of vaccination. This clonotype was sampled from a man aged 50-60 years who received an inactivated influenza vaccine. The V and J genes are TRBV11-2 and TRBJ2-7, with TRBD2 matching over 7 bases. CDR3 nucleotide sequence: TGTGCCAGCAGCCAAAGCGGGACCAACGAGCAGTACTTC. Protein sequence: CASSQSGTNEQYF.